The clone carrying this TCR beta chain was recorded a few times. The target antigen is unknown. Amplification targeted TCR beta CDR3 regions from RNA transcripts. During a first-round RT-PCR of the TCR CDR3, the HTBI primer set was used. TCRdb re-called the multiplex PCR reads through MiXCR, storing one row per CDR3 protein. The repertoire holds roughly 420,000 distinct CDR3 sequences, with around 15% as singletons. Germline CDR1 LGHNT, CDR2 FRNRAP. The V segment lost 0 bases and the J segment 4 bases; nucleotides outside the gene matches: 12. The CDR3 loop spans 17 amino acids. These data come from a study of T cells in Graves' hyperthyroidism and ophthalmopathy. Pregnant or lactating patients were excluded, as were those with uncontrolled infection or other autoimmune disease. General study results and limits: Most clonotypes expanded in thyroid above 0.001 were likewise present in blood.

Source material: blood. The chain carries TRBV12-5 and TRBJ2-7; TRBD2 aligns across 7 bases. The sequence came from a woman aged 18-35 years with Graves' hyperthyroidism. The CDR3 loop is CASGLVPLGGTPYEQYF. The CDR3 coding sequence is TGTGCTAGTGGTTTGGTACCGTTGGGGGGGACTCCTTACGAGCAGTACTTC.